This T cell receptor beta chain was captured in a study of blood T cells in healthy people across ages. Deletions cut 3 bases from V and 1 base from J, with 4 bases between. This CDR3 has 12 amino acids. Germline loops: CDR1 ENHRY, CDR2 SYGVKD. A second PCR of 7 to 11 cycles used a sample-barcoded 5' primer and a J-beta primer mix. In TCRdb, the 5' RACE reads were re-called with MiXCR into one record per CDR3 protein. The sample carries about 800,000 distinct CDR3 sequences, around 50% recorded once. In its sample, this clonotype was seen many times. The origin of this receptor is a man older than 75 in good health. The chain recombines TRBV10-3 with TRBJ2-7, with unresolved D. The sample comprised blood. CDR3: CAISDQSYEQYF. CDR3 DNA sequence: TGTGCCATCAGTGACCAGTCCTACGAGCAGTACTTC.